Included here is one T cell receptor beta chain sequence, with context. This record belongs to a study of blood T cell repertoires in COVID-19. In the authors' workflow: Using reference gene primer amplification, nucleated cell counts were estimated. Assay used: immunoSEQ multiplex PCR; TCRdb lists only in-frame clones, some missing. V, J and clone size are those of that table, while D and trimming were read from the DNA. The sample shows hundreds of thousands of clones, 85% of them seen only once. Individuals drawn from 24 US areas were about 18 to 95 years old. Categorization into cohorts depended on clinical history that participants reported. Donors in Cohort 3 who had recovered were those with two negative PCRs, healthcare professional clearance, or resolution of their symptoms. V lost 4 bases, J lost 5 bases, and 13 bases lay in between. The CDR3 loop spans 15 amino acids. Looked up from germline, CDR1 is SGHRS and CDR2 is YFSETQ.

This chain links TRBV5-1 with TRBJ1-6; a possible D gene is TRBD1 (6 bases). The specimen was PBMCs or T cells enriched from blood (not recorded which). This receptor was identified in a woman between 50 and 59 years old who had recovered from COVID-19. CDR3 sequence reads: CASSAGQRDNSPLHF. Written as DNA, the CDR3 is TGCGCCAGCAGCGCCGGACAGAGAGATAATTCACCCCTCCACTTT.